The present entry profiles one TCR beta chain with its context. These data are taken from a study of shared clonotypes between healthy human individuals. V was trimmed by 2 bases and J by 6 bases, leaving 6 bases between them. Looked up from germline, CDR1 is DFQATT and CDR2 is SNEGSKA (reference sequence). The length of the CDR3 is 11 residues. Sequenced by immunoSEQ multiplex PCR; TCRdb stores in-frame clones only, minus some. The sample lists more than 1.2 million clones, 98% to 99% occurring once. The rearrangement links TRBV20-1 to TRBJ2-3, with D uncertain. Sequencing was performed on naive CD4+ T cells sorted from blood. Subset in this sample: CD45RA+ positively selected. The sequence came from a man between 25 and 39 years old in good health. Written as DNA, the CDR3 is TGCAGTGCTAGACACGGGGATACGCAGTATTTT. Amino acids: CSARHGDTQYF.